Listed below are T cell receptor beta chains from one sample, sequenced in a study of OX40 agonist ivuxolimab in advanced cancers. TCRdb keeps only in-frame clones here, not all; method: immunoSEQ multiplex PCR. The sample has about 73,000 clones, 85% to 90% seen once. The specimen was CD4+ or CD8+ T cells sorted from blood, collected in a trial of the OX40 agonist ivuxolimab. These receptors were taken from an adult with an advanced solid tumor such as melanoma, head and neck, liver or kidney cancer. The CDR3 runs from the conserved cysteine through the conserved F or W. The D gene is left open where the match is weak. A row's size may be missing; if present it is once, few, many or a size class.

D	V	size	J	DNA	CDR3
-	TRBV5-1	once	TRBJ2-3	TGCGCCAGCAGCGCGTCCGGGACAACAGATACGCAGTATTTT	CASSASGTTDTQYF
-	TRBV7-9	-	TRBJ2-1	TGTGCCAGCAGCTTCTCCCCGGCTCGAGATGAGCAGTTCTTC	CASSFSPARDEQFF
-	TRBV19	-	TRBJ1-2	TGTGCCAGTAGTACCGGGGACCTAGCTAACTATGGCTACACCTTC	CASSTGDLANYGYTF
-	TRBV30	-	TRBJ2-1	TGTGCCTGGAGTGTAATAGGTCAGTTAATCTACAATGAGCAGTTCTTC	CAWSVIGQLIYNEQFF
-	TRBV19	-	TRBJ2-2	TGTGCCAGTAGCGGACCGATATACACCGGGGAGCTGTTTTTT	CASSGPIYTGELFF
-	TRBV7-9	-	TRBJ2-7	TGTGCCAGCAGCTTAGAATCTAACTACGAGCAGTACTTC	CASSLESNYEQYF
-	TRBV19	few	TRBJ1-1	TGTGCCAGTAGTTCCCGTGGAGCCAATGAAGCTTTCTTT	CASSSRGANEAFF
TRBD2	TRBV5-4	-	TRBJ2-1	TGTGCCAGCAGCCCGGGACTAGCGGGAGAACTCCTGGCTGAGCAGTTCTTC	CASSPGLAGELLAEQFF
-	TRBV11-2	-	TRBJ2-6	TGTGCCAGCAGCCCACCCGGCCCCTCTGGGGCCAACGTCCTGACTTTC	CASSPPGPSGANVLTF
TRBD1	TRBV5-6	-	TRBJ1-2	TGTGCCAGCAGCTTCCGACAGGGGATAGCAGGTGGCTACACCTTC	CASSFRQGIAGGYTF
TRBD1	TRBV28	-	TRBJ1-4	TGTGCCAGCAGTTCCACAGGGGCGACCTTTGAAAAACTGTTTTTT	CASSSTGATFEKLFF
-	TRBV5-4	-	TRBJ2-3	TGTGCCAGCAGCCGTCCCACAGATACGCAGTATTTT	CASSRPTDTQYF
-	TRBV9	-	TRBJ2-5	TGTGCCAGCAGCCTGCACAGTAAACAAGAGACCCAGTACTTC	CASSLHSKQETQYF
-	TRBV15	-	TRBJ1-1	TGTGCCACCAGCAGAAGGACGCCTGGGACTGAAGCTTTCTTT	CATSRRTPGTEAFF
TRBD2	TRBV29-1	-	TRBJ2-2	TGCAGCGCCCTGGGAGCGGGAGCTGTCGGGGAGCTGTTTTTT	CSALGAGAVGELFF
TRBD2	TRBV11-3	-	TRBJ2-6	TGTGCCAGCAGCCCCGGACTAGCGGGCGGCTCTGGGGCCAACGTCCTGACTTTC	CASSPGLAGGSGANVLTF
TRBD1	TRBV7-2	once	TRBJ1-1	TGTGCCAGCAGCTTATGGACAGGGGGCAACACTGAAGCTTTCTTT	CASSLWTGGNTEAFF
TRBD2	TRBV6-1	-	TRBJ2-1	TGTGCCAGCAGTGAATTGACTAGCGGGAGGGCCCCTTACAATGAGCAGTTCTTC	CASSELTSGRAPYNEQFF